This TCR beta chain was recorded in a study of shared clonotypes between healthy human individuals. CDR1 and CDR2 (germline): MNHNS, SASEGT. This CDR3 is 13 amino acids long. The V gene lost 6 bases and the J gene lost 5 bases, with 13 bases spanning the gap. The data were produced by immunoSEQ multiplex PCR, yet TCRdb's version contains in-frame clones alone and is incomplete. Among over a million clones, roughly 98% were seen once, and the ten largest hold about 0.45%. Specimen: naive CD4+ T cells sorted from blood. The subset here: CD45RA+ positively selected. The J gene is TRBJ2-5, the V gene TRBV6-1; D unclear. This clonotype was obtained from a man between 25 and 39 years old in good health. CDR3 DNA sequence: TGTGCCAGCAGGGACCCCCCAGCGGAGACCCAGTACTTC. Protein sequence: CASRDPPAETQYF.